This paragraph reports one T cell receptor (beta chain). Its antigen is currently not known. No qualities accompany the bases; no much larger clone lies one base away. Ficoll-Paque density gradient centrifugation was used to isolate PBMCs. TCRdb records Illumina NovaSeq 6000 as the sequencer. TCRalpha and TCRbeta cDNA libraries were built by 5'RACE with constant-segment primers, adding sample barcodes and unique molecular identifiers. Trizol reagent was used to extract RNA from every sample. The libraries were amplified in two PCR steps, and the second step added a second sample barcode and Illumina TruSeq adapters. Sequencing of the libraries was done on an Illumina NovaSeq, producing 2 x 150 bp paired-end reads. Concerning the study's data processing: With migec v1.2.7, reads were demultiplexed and then collapsed into UMI-guided consensus sequences. Using mixcr v2.1.11, UMI consensuses were aligned to TRA and TRB V and J templates and then assembled into clonotypes. Expanded or contracted clonotypes were those called significant by both edgeR and NoisET, with noise models trained on biological replicates. edgeR calls used a false discovery rate-adjusted p below 0.01 and a log2 fold-change threshold of 1. As an exploratory analysis of dynamics, max-normalized trajectories of the 1000 most abundant clonotypes were examined by PCA with hierarchical clustering. The CD4 or CD8 phenotype of responding clones was assigned using the separately sequenced CD4+ and CD8+ repertoires. In-frame beta chains were kept once TCRdb had trimmed the public reads at Q25 with fastp and called clones with MiXCR. Every distinct CDR3 protein forms one entry, paired with its most common genes and DNA. What appears here as the V and J calls and clone size reflects TCRdb's work, not the paper's. Within this sample are hundreds of thousands of distinct CDR3 sequences, with about 20% of them counted one time only. The ten largest clones capture about an eighth of the sample.

The data originate from a study of T-cell memory formation after mild COVID-19 (dated by TCRdb to the early 2020s). About the investigation overall: TCR sequence clusters from the two donors were largely donor specific. Two young, previously healthy adult volunteers, one female and one male, were included in the cohort. T-cell clones expanding and contracting after mild COVID-19 in a couple of donors were tracked by longitudinal TCRalpha and TCRbeta repertoire sequencing.

The germline V end is reduced by 3 bases and the J end by 1 base; junction bases left unmatched: 4. The CDR3, from cysteine to phenylalanine, totals 16 residues. CDR3 DNA is the only sequence kept; it has 48 bases, read in frame from the first base. Looking up the germline V gene yields CDR1 ENHRY and CDR2 SYGVKD. Study-wide findings and limitations: Clones contracting from day 15 to 85 had balanced CD4/CD8 phenotypes, while a second wave expanding from day 15 to 37 was biased towards CD4+. SARS-CoV-2 specificity of the second-wave clones peaking on day 37 was not confirmed. Contracting CD4+ clones were located mainly in the CM and EM memory subsets, whereas CD8+ clones were found to be enriched in EMRA. Some responding clones were found in pre-infection memory, which suggests that pre-existing cross-reactive memory T cells took part in the SARS-CoV-2 response. The study covered only a couple of mild cases, and larger cohorts including severe cases with pre-infection samples were considered necessary.

The sequencing sample was made of PBMCs or a T cell subset sorted from them (not recorded which). The sequence joins TRBV10-3 to TRBJ2-7, and 12 junction bases match TRBD1. This TCR came from an adult woman who had mild COVID-19 (a few samples of this study predate the infection). The sample titles of this study are shuffled in the database, so cell type and time point are left out; the donor was told from shared clones. Here is the DNA: TGTGCCATCAGTGATCGGGGACAGGGGGCGTCCTACGAGCAGTACTTC. This is translated as CAISDRGQGASYEQYF.